The sequence of this T cell receptor (beta chain) was determined in a study of T cell changes during pregnancy in multiple sclerosis. The V and J ends lost 6 bases and 6 bases respectively, with 11 bases between them. Germline CDR1 MNHEY, CDR2 SVGAGI. The CDR3 consists of 13 residues. Some clones are missing from TCRdb's copy, which holds only in-frame ones; the method was immunoSEQ multiplex PCR. The sample lists 75,000 to 100,000 clones, 92% occurring once. This clonotype originated in a female donor in good health, enrolled as a control in a pregnancy study. V usage is TRBV6-5 and J usage is TRBJ2-2; D is perhaps TRBD1 (6 bases). The material was peripheral blood, obtained after pregnancy. The chain's CDR3 is CASRKQGAGELFF. As DNA, the CDR3 is TGTGCCAGCAGAAAACAGGGTGCCGGGGAGCTGTTTTTT.